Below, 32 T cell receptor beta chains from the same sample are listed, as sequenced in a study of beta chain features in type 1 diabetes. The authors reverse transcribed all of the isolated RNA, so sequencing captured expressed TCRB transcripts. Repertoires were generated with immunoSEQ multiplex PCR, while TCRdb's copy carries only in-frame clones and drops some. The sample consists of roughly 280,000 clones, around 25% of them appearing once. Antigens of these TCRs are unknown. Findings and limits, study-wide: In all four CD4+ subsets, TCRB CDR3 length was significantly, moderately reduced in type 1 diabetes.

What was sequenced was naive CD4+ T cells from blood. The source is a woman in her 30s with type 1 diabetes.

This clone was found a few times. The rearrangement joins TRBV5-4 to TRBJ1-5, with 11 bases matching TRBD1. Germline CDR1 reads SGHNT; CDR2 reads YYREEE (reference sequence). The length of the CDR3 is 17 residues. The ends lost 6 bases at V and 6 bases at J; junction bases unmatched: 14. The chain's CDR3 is CASTLTWDRGGTQPQHF. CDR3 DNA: TGTGCCAGCACTCTAACCTGGGACAGGGGGGGCACTCAGCCCCAGCATTTT.

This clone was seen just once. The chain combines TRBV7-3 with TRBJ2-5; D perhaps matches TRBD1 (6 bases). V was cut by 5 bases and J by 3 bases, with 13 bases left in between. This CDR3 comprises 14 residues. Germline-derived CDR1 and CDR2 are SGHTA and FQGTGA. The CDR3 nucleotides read TGTGCCAGCAGCCGGGACAACACCGAAGAGACCCAGTACTTC. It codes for CASSRDNTEETQYF. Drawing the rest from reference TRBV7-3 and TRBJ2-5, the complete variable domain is GAGVSQTPSNKVTEKGKYVELRCDPISGHTALYWYRQSLGQGPEFLIYFQGTGAADDSGLPNDRFFAVRPEGSVSTLKIQRTERGDSAVYLCASSRDNTEETQYFGPGTRLLVL.

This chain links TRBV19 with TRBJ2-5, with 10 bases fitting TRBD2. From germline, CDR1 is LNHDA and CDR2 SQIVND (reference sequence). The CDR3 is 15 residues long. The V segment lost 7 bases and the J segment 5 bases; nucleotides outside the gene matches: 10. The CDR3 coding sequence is TGTGCCAGTACCGAAGCGGGGGGGGAGTGGGAGACCCAGTACTTC. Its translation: CASTEAGGEWETQYF.

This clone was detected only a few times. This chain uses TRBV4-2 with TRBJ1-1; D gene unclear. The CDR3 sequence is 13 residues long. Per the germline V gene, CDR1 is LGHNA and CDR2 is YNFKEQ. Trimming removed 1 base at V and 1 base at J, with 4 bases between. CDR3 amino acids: CASSQGPNTEAFF. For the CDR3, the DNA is TGTGCCAGCAGCCAAGGGCCGAACACTGAAGCTTTCTTT.

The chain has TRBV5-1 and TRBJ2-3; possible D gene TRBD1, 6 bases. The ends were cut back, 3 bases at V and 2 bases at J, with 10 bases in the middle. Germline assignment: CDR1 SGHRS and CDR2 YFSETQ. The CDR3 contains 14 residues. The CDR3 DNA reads TGCGCCAGCAGCTCCGGACAGAACACAGATACGCAGTATTTT. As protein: CASSSGQNTDTQYF.

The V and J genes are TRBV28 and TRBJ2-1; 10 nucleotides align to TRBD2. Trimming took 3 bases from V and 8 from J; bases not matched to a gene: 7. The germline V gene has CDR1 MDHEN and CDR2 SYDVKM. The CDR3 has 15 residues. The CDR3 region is CASSFSSGSRDEQFF. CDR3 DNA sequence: TGTGCCAGCAGTTTCTCTAGCGGGAGTAGGGATGAGCAGTTCTTC.

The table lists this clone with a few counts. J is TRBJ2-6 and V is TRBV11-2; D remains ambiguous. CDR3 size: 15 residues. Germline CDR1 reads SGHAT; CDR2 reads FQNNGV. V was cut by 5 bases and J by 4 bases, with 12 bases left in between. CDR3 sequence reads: CASSPSPSGANVLTF. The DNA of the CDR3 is TGTGCCAGCAGCCCCTCCCCGTCCGGGGCCAACGTCCTGACTTTC.

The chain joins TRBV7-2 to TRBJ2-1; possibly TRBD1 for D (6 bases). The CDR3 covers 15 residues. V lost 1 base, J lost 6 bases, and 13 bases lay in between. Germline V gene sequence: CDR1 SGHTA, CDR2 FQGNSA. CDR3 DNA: TGTGCCAGCAGCTTAGTGGCAGGGGCCCTCAATGAGCAGTTCTTC. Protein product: CASSLVAGALNEQFF.

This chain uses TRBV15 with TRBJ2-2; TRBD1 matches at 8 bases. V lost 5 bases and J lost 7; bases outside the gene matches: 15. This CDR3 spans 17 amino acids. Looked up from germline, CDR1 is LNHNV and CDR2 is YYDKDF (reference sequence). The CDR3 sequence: CATSRNQGQAIYGELFF. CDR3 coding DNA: TGTGCCACCAGCCGAAACCAGGGACAGGCCATTTACGGGGAGCTGTTTTTT.

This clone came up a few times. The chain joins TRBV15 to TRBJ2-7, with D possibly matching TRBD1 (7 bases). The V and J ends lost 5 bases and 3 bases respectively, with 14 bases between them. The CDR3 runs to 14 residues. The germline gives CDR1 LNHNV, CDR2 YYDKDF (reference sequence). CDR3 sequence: CATSGGDSGYEQYF. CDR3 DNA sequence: TGTGCCACCAGCGGAGGGGACAGCGGCTACGAGCAGTACTTC.

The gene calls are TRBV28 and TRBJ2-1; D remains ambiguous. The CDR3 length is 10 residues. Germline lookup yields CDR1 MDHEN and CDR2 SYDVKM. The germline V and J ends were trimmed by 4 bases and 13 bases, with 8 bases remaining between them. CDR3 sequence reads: CASSYTRQFF. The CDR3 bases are TGTGCCAGCAGTTACACCCGCCAGTTCTTC.

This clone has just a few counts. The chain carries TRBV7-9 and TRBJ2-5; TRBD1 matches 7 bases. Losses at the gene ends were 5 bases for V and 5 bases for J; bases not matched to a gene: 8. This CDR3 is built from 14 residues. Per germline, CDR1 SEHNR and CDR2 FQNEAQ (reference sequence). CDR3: CASSPSGGRETQYF. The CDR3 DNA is TGTGCCAGCAGCCCTTCAGGGGGTCGTGAGACCCAGTACTTC.

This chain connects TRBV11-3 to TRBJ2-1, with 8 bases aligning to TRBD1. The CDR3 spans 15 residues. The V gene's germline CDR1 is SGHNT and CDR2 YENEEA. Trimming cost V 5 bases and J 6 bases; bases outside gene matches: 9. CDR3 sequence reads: CASSQGTGGGNEQFF. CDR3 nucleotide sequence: TGTGCCAGCAGCCAAGGTACAGGGGGTGGCAATGAGCAGTTCTTC.

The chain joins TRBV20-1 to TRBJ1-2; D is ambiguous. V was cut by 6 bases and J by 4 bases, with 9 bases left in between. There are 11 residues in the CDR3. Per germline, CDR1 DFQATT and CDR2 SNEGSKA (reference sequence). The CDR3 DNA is TGCAGTGCGCCGAGTGTCTATGGCTACACCTTC. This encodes CSAPSVYGYTF.

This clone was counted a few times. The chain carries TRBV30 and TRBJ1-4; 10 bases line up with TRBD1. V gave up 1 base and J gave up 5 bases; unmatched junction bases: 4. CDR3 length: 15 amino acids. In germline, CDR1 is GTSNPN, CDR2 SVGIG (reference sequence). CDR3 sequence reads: CAWSGAGQGNEKLFF. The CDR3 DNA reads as TGTGCCTGGAGTGGAGCGGGACAGGGGAATGAAAAACTGTTTTTT. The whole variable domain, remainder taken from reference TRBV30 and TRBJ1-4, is SQTIHQWPATLVQPVGSPLSLECTVEGTSNPNLYWYRQAAGRGLQLLFYSVGIGQISSEVPQNLSASRPQDRQFILSSKKLLLSDSGFYLCAWSGAGQGNEKLFFGSGTQLSVL.

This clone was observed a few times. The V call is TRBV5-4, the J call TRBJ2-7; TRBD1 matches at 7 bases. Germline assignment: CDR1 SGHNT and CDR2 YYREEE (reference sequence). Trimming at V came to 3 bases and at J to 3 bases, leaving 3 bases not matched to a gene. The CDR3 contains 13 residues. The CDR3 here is CASSSSGGYEQYF. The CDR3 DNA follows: TGTGCCAGCAGCTCGTCAGGGGGCTACGAGCAGTACTTC.

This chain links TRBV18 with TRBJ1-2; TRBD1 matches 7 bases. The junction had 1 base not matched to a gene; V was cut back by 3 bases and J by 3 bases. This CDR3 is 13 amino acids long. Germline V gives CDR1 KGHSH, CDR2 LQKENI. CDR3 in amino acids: CASSPGQHYGYTF. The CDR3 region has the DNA TGTGCCAGCTCACCGGGACAGCACTATGGCTACACCTTC.

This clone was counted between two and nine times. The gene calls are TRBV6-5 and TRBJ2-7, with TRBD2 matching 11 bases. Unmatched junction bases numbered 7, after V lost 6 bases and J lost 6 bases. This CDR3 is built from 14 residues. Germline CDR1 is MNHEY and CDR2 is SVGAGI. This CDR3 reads CASRLTSGSGEQYF. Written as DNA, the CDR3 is TGTGCCAGCAGGTTAACTAGCGGGAGTGGCGAGCAGTACTTC.

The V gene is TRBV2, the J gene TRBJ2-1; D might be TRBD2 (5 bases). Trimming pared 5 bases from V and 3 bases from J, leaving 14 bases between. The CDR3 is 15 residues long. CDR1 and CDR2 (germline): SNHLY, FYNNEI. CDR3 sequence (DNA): TGTGCCAGCAGTCCAACTAGTTCTCACTACAATGAGCAGTTCTTC. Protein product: CASSPTSSHYNEQFF.

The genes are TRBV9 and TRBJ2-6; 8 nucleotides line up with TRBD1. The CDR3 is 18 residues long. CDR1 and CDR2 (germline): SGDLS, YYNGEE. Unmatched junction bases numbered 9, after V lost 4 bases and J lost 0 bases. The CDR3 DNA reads TGTGCCAGCAGCCCGCAGACAGGGGCCCACTCTGGGGCCAACGTCCTGACTTTC. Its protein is CASSPQTGAHSGANVLTF.

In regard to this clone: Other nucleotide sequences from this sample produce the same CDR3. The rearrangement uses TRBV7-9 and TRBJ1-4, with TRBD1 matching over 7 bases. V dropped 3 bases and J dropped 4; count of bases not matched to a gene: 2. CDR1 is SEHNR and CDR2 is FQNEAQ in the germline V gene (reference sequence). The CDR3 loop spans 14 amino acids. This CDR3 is CASSLGQYNEKLFF. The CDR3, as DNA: TGTGCCAGCAGCTTGGGACAGTATAATGAAAAACTGTTTTTT.

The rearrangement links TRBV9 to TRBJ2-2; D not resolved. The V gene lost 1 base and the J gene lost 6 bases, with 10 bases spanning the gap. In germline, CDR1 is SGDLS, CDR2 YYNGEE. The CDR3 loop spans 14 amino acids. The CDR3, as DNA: TGTGCCAGCAGCGTAAAATCCTCGGCCGGGGAGCTGTTTTTT. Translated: CASSVKSSAGELFF. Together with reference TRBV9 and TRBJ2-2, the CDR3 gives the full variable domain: DSGVTQTPKHLITATGQRVTLRCSPRSGDLSVYWYQQSLDQGLQFLIQYYNGEERAKGNILERFSAQQFPDLHSELNLSSLELGDSALYFCASSVKSSAGELFFGEGSRLTVL.

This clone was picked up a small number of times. The CDR3 DNA is TGTGCCAGCAGTTACTCTTCGGGATCCACTGAAGCTTTCTTT. This sequence encodes CASSYSSGSTEAFF. The chain employs TRBV6-5 and TRBJ1-1; D ambiguous. Per germline, CDR1 MNHEY and CDR2 SVGAGI. This CDR3 region has 14 residues. Trimming removed 0 bases from V and 4 bases from J, with 9 bases in between.

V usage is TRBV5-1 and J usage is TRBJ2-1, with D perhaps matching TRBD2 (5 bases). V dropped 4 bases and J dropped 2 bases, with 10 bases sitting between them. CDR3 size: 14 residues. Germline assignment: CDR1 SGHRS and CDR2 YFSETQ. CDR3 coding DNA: TGCGCCAGCAGCGAGGAGGTCACCTACAATGAGCAGTTCTTC. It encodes CASSEEVTYNEQFF.

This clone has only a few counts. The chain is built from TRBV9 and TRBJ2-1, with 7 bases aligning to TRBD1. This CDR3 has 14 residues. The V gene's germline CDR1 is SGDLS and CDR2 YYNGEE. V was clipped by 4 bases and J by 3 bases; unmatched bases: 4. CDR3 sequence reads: CASSTGAIYNEQFF. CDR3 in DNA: TGTGCCAGCAGCACAGGGGCAATCTACAATGAGCAGTTCTTC.

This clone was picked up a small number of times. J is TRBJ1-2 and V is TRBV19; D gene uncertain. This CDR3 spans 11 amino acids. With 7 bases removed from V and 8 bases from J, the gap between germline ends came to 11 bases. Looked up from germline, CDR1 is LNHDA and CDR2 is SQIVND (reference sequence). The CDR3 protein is CASTQRGGYTF. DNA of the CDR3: TGTGCCAGTACCCAAAGAGGAGGCTACACCTTC.

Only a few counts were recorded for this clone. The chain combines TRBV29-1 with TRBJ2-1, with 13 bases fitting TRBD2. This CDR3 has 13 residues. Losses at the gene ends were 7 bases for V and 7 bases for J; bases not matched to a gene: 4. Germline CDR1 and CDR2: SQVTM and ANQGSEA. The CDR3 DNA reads TGCAGCGCTGGACTAGCGGGAGATAATGAGCAGTTCTTC. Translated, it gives CSAGLAGDNEQFF.

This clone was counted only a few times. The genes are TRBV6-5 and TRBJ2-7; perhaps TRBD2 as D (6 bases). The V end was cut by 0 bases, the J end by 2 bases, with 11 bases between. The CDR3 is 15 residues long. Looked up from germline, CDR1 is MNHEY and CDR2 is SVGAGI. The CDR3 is CASSYSGTETYEQYF. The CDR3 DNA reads TGTGCCAGCAGTTACTCTGGGACTGAAACCTACGAGCAGTACTTC.

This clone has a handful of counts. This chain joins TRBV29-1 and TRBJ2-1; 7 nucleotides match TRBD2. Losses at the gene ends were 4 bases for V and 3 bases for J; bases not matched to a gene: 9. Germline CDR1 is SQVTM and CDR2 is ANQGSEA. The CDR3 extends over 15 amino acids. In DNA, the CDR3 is TGCAGCGTTGTTCTGCGGGAGTATCGCTACAATGAGCAGTTCTTC. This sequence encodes CSVVLREYRYNEQFF.

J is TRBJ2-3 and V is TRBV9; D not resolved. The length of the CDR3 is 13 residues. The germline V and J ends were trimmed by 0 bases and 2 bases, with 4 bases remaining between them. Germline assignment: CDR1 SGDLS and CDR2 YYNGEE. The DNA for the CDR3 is TGTGCCAGCAGCGTAGACTACACAGATACGCAGTATTTT. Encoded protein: CASSVDYTDTQYF.

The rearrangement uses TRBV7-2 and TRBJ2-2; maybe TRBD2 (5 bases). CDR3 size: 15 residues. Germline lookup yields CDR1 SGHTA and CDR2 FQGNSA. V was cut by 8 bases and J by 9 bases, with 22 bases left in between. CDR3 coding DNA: TGTGCCAGCGACGCTTCGTGGGGAGTGAGTCGGGAGCTGTTTTTT. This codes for CASDASWGVSRELFF.

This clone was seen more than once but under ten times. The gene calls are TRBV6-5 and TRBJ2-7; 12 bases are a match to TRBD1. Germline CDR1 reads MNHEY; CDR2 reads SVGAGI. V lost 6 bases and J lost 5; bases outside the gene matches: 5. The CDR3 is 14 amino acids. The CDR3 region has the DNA TGTGCCAGCAGAACCGGGACAGGGGGCGACGAGCAGTACTTC. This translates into CASRTGTGGDEQYF.